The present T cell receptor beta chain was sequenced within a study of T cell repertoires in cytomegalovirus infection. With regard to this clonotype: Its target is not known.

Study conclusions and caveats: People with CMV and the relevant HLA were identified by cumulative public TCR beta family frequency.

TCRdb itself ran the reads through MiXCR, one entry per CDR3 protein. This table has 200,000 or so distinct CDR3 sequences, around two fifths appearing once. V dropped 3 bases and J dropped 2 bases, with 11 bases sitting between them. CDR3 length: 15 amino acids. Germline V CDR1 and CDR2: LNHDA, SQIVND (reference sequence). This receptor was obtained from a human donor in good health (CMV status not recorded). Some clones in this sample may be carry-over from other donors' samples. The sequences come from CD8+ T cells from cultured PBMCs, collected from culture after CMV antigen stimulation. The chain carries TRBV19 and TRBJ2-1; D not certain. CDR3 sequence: CASSIGQQAYNEQFF. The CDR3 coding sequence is TGTGCCAGTAGTATCGGGCAGCAGGCCTACAATGAGCAGTTCTTC.